The 27 T cell receptor beta chains presented below share a single source sample, sequenced in a study of radiation and T cells in renal cell carcinoma. Repertoires were generated with immunoSEQ multiplex PCR, while TCRdb's copy carries only in-frame clones and drops some. The sample consists of just over 150,000 clones, 87% of them appearing once. The time point was: blood 2 weeks post-SBRT. Treatment given: 15 Gy SBRT to primary tumor, nephrectomy 4 weeks later. The sample here was blood, taken from a patient whose treatment included radiotherapy and nephrectomy. These receptor sequences come from a woman aged 45-65 years with renal cell carcinoma.

This clone appeared a few times. The identical CDR3 is also encoded by other nucleotide sequences in the sample. This chain uses TRBV30 with TRBJ1-1; unclear D gene. Germline loops: CDR1 GTSNPN, CDR2 SVGIG (reference sequence). With 3 bases removed from V and 0 bases from J, the gap between germline ends came to 5 bases. CDR3 length equals 12 residues. The CDR3 DNA follows: TGTGCCTGGAGACATTTGAACACTGAAGCTTTCTTT. Translating it yields CAWRHLNTEAFF.

The gene calls are TRBV13 and TRBJ1-2; 7 bases agree with TRBD1. Germline V gene data show CDR1 as PRHDT and CDR2 as FYEKMQ (reference sequence). V was pared by 3 bases and J by 8 bases, with 3 bases of the junction left unmatched. The CDR3 has 12 amino acids. The CDR3 region is CASSFTGEGYTF. The CDR3 DNA reads as TGTGCCAGCAGCTTTACAGGGGAAGGCTACACCTTC.

V usage is TRBV25-1 and J usage is TRBJ2-7; TRBD2 matches 11 bases. The CDR3 length is 15 residues. V lost 2 bases to trimming and J lost 6 bases; unmatched junction nucleotides: 6. Per germline, CDR1 MGHDK and CDR2 SYGVNS. The DNA of the CDR3 is TGTGCCAGCAGTGAAGGGGTAGCGGGGGGGGCCGAGCAGTACTTC. Translation: CASSEGVAGGAEQYF.

The CDR3 is CSVAARGDDYGYTF. CDR3 DNA: TGCAGCGTCGCCGCCAGGGGAGACGACTATGGCTACACCTTC. The chain recombines TRBV29-1 with TRBJ1-2; D might be TRBD1 (6 bases). CDR3 size: 14 residues. CDR1 is SQVTM and CDR2 is ANQGSEA in the germline V gene. The V end lost 6 bases, the J end lost 3 bases, and 17 bases lay between the germline ends.

The chain couples TRBV5-1 to TRBJ2-3; the D is unclear. Germline CDR1 is SGHRS and CDR2 is YFSETQ. The CDR3 has 15 amino acids. V was trimmed by 5 bases and J by 0 bases, leaving 13 bases between them. CDR3 sequence (DNA): TGCGCCAGCAGTTCCCGGCAGGTTAGCACAGATACGCAGTATTTT. It yields the protein CASSSRQVSTDTQYF.

The chain combines TRBV6-1 with TRBJ1-2; 8 nucleotides agree with TRBD1. Germline V gives CDR1 MNHNS, CDR2 SASEGT. The CDR3 consists of 14 residues. After removal of 7 bases from V and 8 bases from J, the junction contained 12 bases not matched to a gene. CDR3 amino acids: CASTDGQGGRGYTF. CDR3 DNA: TGTGCCAGCACTGACGGACAGGGTGGGCGAGGCTACACCTTC.

The genes are TRBV18 and TRBJ2-5, with D possibly being TRBD2 (6 bases). The CDR3 extends over 14 amino acids. Germline V gene lookup returns CDR1 KGHSH and CDR2 LQKENI. Trimming pared 6 bases from V and 5 bases from J, leaving 16 bases between. CDR3 amino acids: CASSSGLSRETQYF. CDR3 nucleotide sequence: TGTGCCAGCTCCTCGGGACTTAGTAGGGAGACCCAGTACTTC.

The chain employs TRBV2 and TRBJ1-5; no definite D call. CDR3 length: 14 amino acids. CDR1 SNHLY and CDR2 FYNNEI come from the germline V gene. V lost 5 bases, J lost 1 base, and 9 bases lay in between. CDR3 sequence (DNA): TGTGCCAGCAGTAGGGAAACGAGCAATCAGCCCCAGCATTTT. The encoded protein is CASSRETSNQPQHF.

This chain joins TRBV7-8 and TRBJ1-2, with 7 bases lining up with TRBD1. The CDR3 runs 16 residues. The germline gives CDR1 SGHVS, CDR2 FQNEAQ. V shed 3 bases and J 4 bases; nucleotides not matched to a gene: 11. The CDR3 protein is CASSLGRTGMSYGYTF. CDR3 sequence (DNA): TGTGCCAGCAGCTTGGGACGGACAGGAATGTCCTATGGCTACACCTTC.

This chain links TRBV6-6 with TRBJ1-1, with D uncertain. CDR1 MNHNY and CDR2 SVGAGI come from the germline V gene (reference sequence). This CDR3 has 13 residues. The germline V and J ends were trimmed by 4 bases and 4 bases, with 10 bases remaining between them. This CDR3 reads CASSSPTGTEAFF. In nucleotides, the CDR3 is TGTGCCAGCAGTTCCCCTACTGGCACTGAAGCTTTCTTT.

The V call is TRBV27, the J call TRBJ2-5; no clear D gene. Germline V lookup: CDR1 MNHEY, CDR2 SMNVEV (reference sequence). The CDR3 runs 13 residues. The V end lost 3 bases, the J end lost 4 bases, and 9 bases lay between the germline ends. The CDR3 reads CASSLGYGETQYF. As DNA, the CDR3 is TGTGCCAGCAGTTTGGGATATGGAGAGACCCAGTACTTC.

This rearrangement joins TRBV7-2 to TRBJ2-1, with TRBD2 identical over 8 bases. The length of the CDR3 is 16 residues. Germline values: CDR1 SGHTA, CDR2 FQGNSA. The junction had 10 bases not matched to a gene; V was cut back by 1 base and J by 8 bases. The CDR3 nucleotides are TGTGCCAGCAGCTTAGGTCTAGCGGGTATAGGATATGAGCAGTTCTTC. Its translation is CASSLGLAGIGYEQFF.

The count of this clone is one. The gene calls are TRBV19 and TRBJ2-5; D tentatively fits TRBD1 or TRBD2 (6 bases each). V lost 6 bases to trimming and J lost 1 base, with 12 bases between them. Germline-derived CDR1 and CDR2 are LNHDA and SQIVND (reference sequence). The CDR3 is made up of 14 amino acids. In nucleotides, the CDR3 is TGTGCCAGTAGAGCAACGGGGGCCCAAGAGACCCAGTACTTC. It yields the protein CASRATGAQETQYF.

The J gene is TRBJ2-1, the V gene TRBV29-1; perhaps TRBD2 as D (6 bases). V lost 7 bases and J 9 bases, leaving 16 bases between the germline ends. The CDR3 has 12 residues. Germline V gene sequence: CDR1 SQVTM, CDR2 ANQGSEA. The CDR3 nucleotides read TGCAGCGGGGAGGAGGGGCGGGGTGAGCAGTTCTTC. Its translation is CSGEEGRGEQFF.

The V gene is TRBV7-9, the J gene TRBJ1-5, with D hard to call. CDR3 size: 15 residues. The V end lost 1 base, the J end lost 3 bases, and 10 bases lay between the germline ends. The V gene's germline CDR1 is SEHNR and CDR2 FQNEAQ (reference sequence). The CDR3 is CASSLDRSHNQPQHF. Here the CDR3 DNA reads TGTGCCAGCAGCTTAGATCGCAGCCACAATCAGCCCCAGCATTTT.

This clone was seen just once. This chain connects TRBV2 to TRBJ2-5, with TRBD2 as a possible D gene (5 bases). This CDR3 is built from 13 residues. Trimming took off 7 bases at V and 1 base at J, with 10 bases between the two ends. Germline V gene lookup returns CDR1 SNHLY and CDR2 FYNNEI. For the CDR3, the DNA is TGTGCCAGCAACGGACTGTCCCAAGAGACCCAGTACTTC. This encodes CASNGLSQETQYF.

The V call is TRBV5-4, the J call TRBJ2-1; possible D gene TRBD1, 5 bases. Trimming removed 0 bases at V and 1 base at J, with 8 bases between. CDR3 size: 15 residues. CDR1 and CDR2 from the germline V gene are SGHNT and YYREEE (reference sequence). CDR3 residues: CASSLVKGSYNEQFF. The CDR3 nucleotides read TGTGCCAGCAGCTTGGTTAAGGGGTCCTACAATGAGCAGTTCTTC.

The V gene is TRBV5-1, the J gene TRBJ1-1; D gene uncertain. Germline assignment: CDR1 SGHRS and CDR2 YFSETQ. With 4 bases removed from V and 4 bases from J, the gap between germline ends came to 8 bases. This CDR3 has 12 amino acids. The CDR3: CASSDTGTEAFF. The CDR3 DNA follows: TGCGCCAGCAGCGACACCGGCACTGAAGCTTTCTTT.

V is TRBV6-5 and J is TRBJ1-4; 8 bases are shared with TRBD1. The trim removed 5 bases at V and 0 bases at J, leaving 2 bases unmatched. The CDR3 runs to 15 residues. Germline values: CDR1 MNHEY, CDR2 SVGAGI. The CDR3 loop reads CASSKGQATNEKLFF. For the CDR3, the DNA is TGTGCCAGCAGTAAGGGACAGGCAACTAATGAAAAACTGTTTTTT.

The rearrangement uses TRBV6-5 and TRBJ2-3; the D is unclear. Germline V gives CDR1 MNHEY, CDR2 SVGAGI. V was clipped by 5 bases and J by 5 bases, with 8 bases between them. This CDR3 has 12 amino acids. In DNA, the CDR3 is TGTGCCAGCAGTACCATCGGAGATACGCAGTATTTT. This codes for CASSTIGDTQYF.

The chain couples TRBV19 to TRBJ2-5, with D maybe TRBD1 (6 bases). Germline V gene data show CDR1 as LNHDA and CDR2 as SQIVND (reference sequence). V lost 5 bases and J lost 5, with 15 bases in between. This CDR3 has 14 amino acids. CDR3 protein: CASSLNRGYETQYF. Here the CDR3 DNA reads TGTGCCAGTAGTTTGAATAGGGGGTACGAGACCCAGTACTTC.

The rearrangement joins TRBV4-1 to TRBJ2-7, with TRBD1 identical over 9 bases. CDR3 length equals 15 residues. V trimming: 2 bases; J trimming: 3 bases; junction bases outside the gene matches: 5. Germline assignment: CDR1 MGHRA and CDR2 YSYEKL. CDR3: CASSQRGQGHYEQYF. CDR3 DNA sequence: TGCGCCAGCAGCCAACGTGGACAGGGGCACTACGAGCAGTACTTC.

V is TRBV6-1 and J is TRBJ2-7, with D possibly being TRBD1 (6 bases). The CDR3 runs to 13 residues. Germline V gives CDR1 MNHNS, CDR2 SASEGT. V lost 7 bases, J lost 2 bases, and 12 bases lay in between. The chain's CDR3 is CASKGTSPYEQYF. The CDR3 coding sequence is TGTGCCAGCAAAGGGACATCACCCTACGAGCAGTACTTC.

CDR3 bases: TGTGCCAGCAGCTTAGGCAGGGGGCAAGTAAACACCATATATTTT. It translates to CASSLGRGQVNTIYF. The chain joins TRBV11-2 to TRBJ1-3; 8 bases are a match to TRBD1. Germline V gene sequence: CDR1 SGHAT, CDR2 FQNNGV. The CDR3 length is 15 residues. V shed 1 base and J 6 bases; nucleotides not matched to a gene: 5.

The V gene is TRBV7-3, the J gene TRBJ2-1; TRBD2 agrees at 10 bases. Germline assignment: CDR1 SGHTA and CDR2 FQGTGA. After removal of 5 bases from V and 13 bases from J, the junction contained 5 bases not matched to a gene. The CDR3 runs 12 residues. CDR3 sequence: CASSETSGLQFF. The CDR3 bases are TGTGCCAGCAGCGAGACTAGCGGGTTACAGTTCTTC.

The gene calls are TRBV2 and TRBJ1-5; D gene uncertain. CDR1 SNHLY and CDR2 FYNNEI come from the germline V gene. The V end lost 5 bases, the J end lost 6 bases, and 11 bases lay between the germline ends. CDR3 length: 13 residues. The CDR3, as DNA: TGTGCCAGCAGTTCGGGGTTTCTTCAGCCCCAGCATTTT. Its protein product is CASSSGFLQPQHF. Looking up the rest from reference TRBV2 and TRBJ1-5 gives the full variable domain: EPEVTQTPSHQVTQMGQEVILRCVPISNHLYFYWYRQILGQKVEFLVSFYNNEISEKSEIFDDQFSVERPDGSNFTLKIRSTKLEDSAMYFCASSSGFLQPQHFGDGTRLSIL.

V gene TRBV7-8 combines with J gene TRBJ2-1; D unclear. The CDR3 loop spans 15 amino acids. The V end lost 2 bases, the J end lost 2 bases, and 10 bases lay between the germline ends. Germline CDR1 is SGHVS and CDR2 is FQNEAQ. CDR3 region: CASSLSRLTYNEQFF. The CDR3 DNA sequence: TGTGCCAGCAGCTTATCCAGACTCACCTACAATGAGCAGTTCTTC.